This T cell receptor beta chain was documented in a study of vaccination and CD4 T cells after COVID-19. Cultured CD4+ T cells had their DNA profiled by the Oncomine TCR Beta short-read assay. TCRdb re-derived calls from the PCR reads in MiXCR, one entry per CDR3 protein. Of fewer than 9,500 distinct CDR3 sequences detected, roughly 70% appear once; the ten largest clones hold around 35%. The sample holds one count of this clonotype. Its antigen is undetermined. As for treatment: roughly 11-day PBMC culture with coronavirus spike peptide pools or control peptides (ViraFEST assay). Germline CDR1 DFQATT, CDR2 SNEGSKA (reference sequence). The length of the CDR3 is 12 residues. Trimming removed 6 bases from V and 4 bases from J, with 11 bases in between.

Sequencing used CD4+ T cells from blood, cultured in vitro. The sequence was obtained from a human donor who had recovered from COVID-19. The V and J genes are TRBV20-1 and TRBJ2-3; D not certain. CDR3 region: CSAPPAADTQYF. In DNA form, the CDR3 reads TGCAGTGCCCCCCCGGCGGCAGATACGCAGTATTTT.